A single sample is the source of the 15 T cell receptor beta chains below, sequenced in a study of CD8+CD57+ T cells in acquired aplastic anemia. Genomic DNA constituted the template upon which TCR beta VDJ and CDR3 profiling was performed. TCRdb redid the calling of the reads with MiXCR, one entry per CDR3 protein. Among more than 150,000 distinct CDR3 sequences listed, approximately 52% were seen once. Patients included in sequencing had previously demonstrated CD8+CD57+ cell expansion by flow cytometry. Sequencing input: sorted CD4+, CD8+, or CD8+CD57+ T cells (not recorded which) from PBMCs. The receptors were gathered from a human donor with aplastic anemia.

This clonotype was recorded a few times. The chain uses TRBV24-1 and TRBJ2-7, with TRBD1 as a possible D gene (6 bases). The CDR3 extends over 13 amino acids. Trimming pared 6 bases from V and 3 bases from J, leaving 11 bases between. Germline V lookup: CDR1 KGHDR, CDR2 SFDVKD. This CDR3 reads CATSWTAIYEQYF. The CDR3 DNA is TGTGCCACCAGTTGGACAGCGATCTACGAGCAGTACTTC.

The chain joins TRBV2 to TRBJ1-2; TRBD1 agrees at 8 bases. Trimming removed 6 bases from V and 2 bases from J; junction bases left unmatched: 8. The CDR3 consists of 15 residues. Germline values: CDR1 SNHLY, CDR2 FYNNEI. The CDR3 spells CASSLRTGLNYGYTF. The DNA for the CDR3 is TGTGCCAGCAGCCTACGGACAGGGTTGAACTATGGCTACACCTTC. The complete variable domain, with remaining parts taken from reference TRBV2 and TRBJ1-2, reads EPEVTQTPSHQVTQMGQEVILRCVPISNHLYFYWYRQILGQKVEFLVSFYNNEISEKSEIFDDQFSVERPDGSNFTLKIRSTKLEDSAMYFCASSLRTGLNYGYTFGSGTRLTVV.

This clonotype was detected a few times. The CDR3 bases are TGTGCCACGAGTTCAACAGGGGGCTTTGGCACTGAAGCTTTCTTT. Amino acid sequence: CATSSTGGFGTEAFF. The chain combines TRBV2 with TRBJ1-1; 9 nucleotides align to TRBD1. Per germline, CDR1 SNHLY and CDR2 FYNNEI. The CDR3 is made up of 15 amino acids. V shed 10 bases, J shed 4 bases, and the junction held 13 bases outside the gene matches.

The DNA of the CDR3 is TGCAGTGCTAGAAATGGAAATGAGCAGTTCTTC. Translating it yields CSARNGNEQFF. This rearrangement joins TRBV20-1 to TRBJ2-1; D uncertain. V was cut by 2 bases and J by 7 bases, with 6 bases left in between. CDR3 length equals 11 residues. Germline lookup yields CDR1 DFQATT and CDR2 SNEGSKA (reference sequence).

This clonotype was seen a single time. The V call is TRBV10-3, the J call TRBJ1-2; 10 bases line up with TRBD1. Germline lookup yields CDR1 ENHRY and CDR2 SYGVKD. Trimming cost V 3 bases and J 0 bases; bases outside gene matches: 4. The CDR3 is 16 residues long. DNA for the CDR3: TGTGCCATCAGTGATAAAGGGACAGGGGCTAACTATGGCTACACCTTC. This codes for CAISDKGTGANYGYTF.

This clonotype was counted many times. CDR3: CASSLQGPQAFF. CDR3 coding DNA: TGTGCCAGCAGCTTACAGGGGCCGCAAGCTTTCTTT. This sequence joins TRBV7-6 and TRBJ1-1; perhaps TRBD1 as D (6 bases). Germline lookup yields CDR1 SGHVS and CDR2 FNYEAQ. V dropped 2 bases and J dropped 9 bases, with 10 bases sitting between them. This CDR3 is built from 12 residues. The full variable domain, rest sourced from reference TRBV7-6 and TRBJ1-1, is GAGVSQSPRYKVTKRGQDVALRCDPISGHVSLYWYRQALGQGPEFLTYFNYEAQQDKSGLPNDRFSAERPEGSISTLTIQRTEQRDSAMYRCASSLQGPQAFFGQGTRLTVV.

This chain joins TRBV10-3 and TRBJ2-3; D gene uncertain. The CDR3 covers 14 residues. V was clipped by 3 bases and J by 1 base, with 8 bases between them. The germline CDR1 and CDR2 sequences are ENHRY and SYGVKD. CDR3 in DNA: TGTGCCATCAGTGAATCGGTTGGCACAGATACGCAGTATTTT. Translated, it gives CAISESVGTDTQYF.

This clonotype has more than one count but fewer than ten. The J gene is TRBJ1-2, the V gene TRBV2; a possible D gene is TRBD1 (5 bases). Germline loops: CDR1 SNHLY, CDR2 FYNNEI. V was pared by 9 bases and J by 2 bases, with 13 bases between. This CDR3 is built from 13 residues. The CDR3 DNA reads as TGTGCCAGTCAACCCGCAGGGAACTATGGCTACACCTTC. The encoded protein is CASQPAGNYGYTF.

This sequence joins TRBV11-2 and TRBJ2-2; D may be TRBD1 (5 bases). The CDR3 extends over 16 amino acids. Germline V gene lookup returns CDR1 SGHAT and CDR2 FQNNGV. V lost 3 bases and J 8 bases, leaving 19 bases between the germline ends. The chain's CDR3 is CASSFQGPVVSGELFF. As DNA, the CDR3 is TGTGCCAGCAGCTTCCAGGGCCCTGTTGTGTCAGGGGAGCTGTTTTTT.

This clonotype was counted a few times. J is TRBJ2-3 and V is TRBV30; D is undetermined. Germline-derived CDR1 and CDR2 are GTSNPN and SVGIG (reference sequence). Trimming pared 2 bases from V and 6 bases from J, leaving 6 bases between. The CDR3 is 11 residues long. In DNA form, the CDR3 reads TGTGCCTGGAGTACCCCCGATACGCAGTATTTT. It codes for CAWSTPDTQYF.

This clonotype was counted at least ten times. This chain links TRBV28 with TRBJ1-2; D remains unclear. Between the trimmed V and J ends, which lost 8 bases and 1 base, there was a span of 5 bases. The CDR3 length is 11 residues. CDR1 is MDHEN, CDR2 SYDVKM, per germline. For the CDR3, the DNA is TGTGCCAGCGGTTATAACTATGGCTACACCTTC. Amino acid sequence: CASGYNYGYTF.

The chain uses TRBV9 and TRBJ2-5; TRBD1 matches 7 bases. Germline V gives CDR1 SGDLS, CDR2 YYNGEE. The ends lost 4 bases at V and 4 bases at J; junction bases unmatched: 13. The CDR3 covers 16 residues. CDR3 protein: CASSFSKGAKGETQYF. CDR3 DNA sequence: TGTGCCAGCAGCTTCAGTAAGGGGGCGAAAGGAGAGACCCAGTACTTC.

The chain joins TRBV15 to TRBJ1-2; possibly TRBD1 for D (6 bases). The CDR3 runs 14 residues. The germline gives CDR1 LNHNV, CDR2 YYDKDF (reference sequence). V gave up 0 bases and J gave up 8 bases, with 13 bases separating them. The CDR3 DNA reads as TGTGCCACCAGCAGAGAGGGGGGGCCGCAGGGCTACACCTTC. This sequence encodes CATSREGGPQGYTF.

This clonotype was counted many times. The chain employs TRBV24-1 and TRBJ1-6; D call uncertain. V shed 9 bases and J shed 7 bases, with 6 bases lying between them. Germline-derived CDR1 and CDR2 are KGHDR and SFDVKD. The length of the CDR3 is 11 residues. Written as DNA, the CDR3 is TGTGCCACCGTTAAAAATTCACCCCTCCACTTT. Translation gives CATVKNSPLHF.

V and J are TRBV9 and TRBJ1-4; 9 bases are a match to TRBD1. Germline values: CDR1 SGDLS, CDR2 YYNGEE. The CDR3 is made up of 16 amino acids. The trim removed 3 bases at V and 8 bases at J, leaving 11 bases unmatched. Here the CDR3 DNA reads TGTGCCAGCAGCGACCGGACAGGGGCCCCGAGGGAAAAACTGTTTTTT. Translation: CASSDRTGAPREKLFF. The whole variable domain, filled in from reference TRBV9 and TRBJ1-4, reads DSGVTQTPKHLITATGQRVTLRCSPRSGDLSVYWYQQSLDQGLQFLIQYYNGEERAKGNILERFSAQQFPDLHSELNLSSLELGDSALYFCASSDRTGAPREKLFFGSGTQLSVL.